This passage covers 32 T cell receptor beta chains from one sample sequenced in a study of blood T cell repertoires in COVID-19. Some clones are missing from TCRdb's copy, which holds only in-frame ones; the method was immunoSEQ multiplex PCR. The sample consists of fewer than 150,000 clones, around 78% of them appearing once. Sequencing was performed on peripheral blood. The source is a man aged 65-85 years with acute or convalescent COVID-19.

The chain recombines TRBV19 with TRBJ2-3, with TRBD1 as a possible D gene (6 bases). The germline V and J ends were trimmed by 6 bases and 5 bases, with 12 bases remaining between them. CDR1 is LNHDA, CDR2 SQIVND, per germline (reference sequence). The CDR3 sequence is 13 residues long. The CDR3 loop is CASRSRGEDTQYF. As DNA, the CDR3 is TGTGCCAGTAGGTCCAGGGGTGAAGATACGCAGTATTTT.

The chain is built from TRBV9 and TRBJ2-3; D remains unclear. V was shortened by 2 bases and J by 0 bases, with 4 bases between the two germline ends. The germline CDR1 and CDR2 sequences are SGDLS and YYNGEE. The CDR3 totals 13 residues. CDR3 sequence: CASSVESTDTQYF. DNA for the CDR3: TGTGCCAGCAGCGTGGAGAGCACAGATACGCAGTATTTT.

J is TRBJ1-1 and V is TRBV25-1; TRBD1 matches 7 bases. Germline CDR1 MGHDK, CDR2 SYGVNS. The CDR3 has 15 amino acids. Unmatched junction bases numbered 5, after V lost 3 bases and J lost 1 base. The CDR3 DNA reads TGTGCCAGCAGTGATAACCCAGGGGGGAACACTGAAGCTTTCTTT. This gives the protein CASSDNPGGNTEAFF.

The chain combines TRBV6-2 or TRBV6-3 with TRBJ2-7, with 7 positions matching TRBD1. This CDR3 spans 15 amino acids. The trim removed 5 bases at V and 0 bases at J, leaving 7 bases unmatched. Germline V lookup: CDR1 MNHEY, CDR2 SVGEGT. The CDR3 DNA follows: TGTGCCAGCAGTCTAAGGGACAGTAGCTCCTACGAGCAGTACTTC. Protein: CASSLRDSSSYEQYF.

The genes are TRBV5-1 and TRBJ2-1, with 8 bases fitting TRBD2. The CDR3 is 15 amino acids. Germline V lookup: CDR1 SGHRS, CDR2 YFSETQ. V shed 2 bases, J shed 3 bases, and the junction held 4 bases outside the gene matches. CDR3 nucleotides: TGCGCCAGCAGCTTAGCGGGGGCCTTCTACAATGAGCAGTTCTTC. Encoded protein: CASSLAGAFYNEQFF.

The chain employs TRBV4-1 and TRBJ2-1, with 8 bases matching TRBD2. Per the germline V gene, CDR1 is MGHRA and CDR2 is YSYEKL. This CDR3 has 14 amino acids. After removal of 0 bases from V and 13 bases from J, the junction contained 8 bases not matched to a gene. This CDR3 reads CASSQDRGLGSQFF. In DNA form, the CDR3 reads TGCGCCAGCAGCCAAGATAGGGGACTAGGGTCCCAGTTCTTC.

The chain has TRBV7-9 and TRBJ1-4; possibly TRBD1 for D (5 bases). The germline V and J ends were trimmed by 5 bases and 6 bases, with 13 bases remaining between them. The CDR3 contains 14 residues. CDR1 and CDR2 (germline): SEHNR, FQNEAQ (reference sequence). CDR3 nucleotide sequence: TGTGCCAGCAGCCGGGGGGTAGAGGATGAAAAACTGTTTTTT. Translation gives CASSRGVEDEKLFF.

This sequence joins TRBV15 and TRBJ1-4, with D tentatively TRBD1 (5 bases). The V end lost 8 bases, the J end lost 8 bases, and 15 bases lay between the germline ends. The CDR3 is 13 amino acids. Germline V CDR1 and CDR2: LNHNV, YYDKDF (reference sequence). The CDR3 DNA follows: TGTGCCACCCAGATAGGGGATAACGAAAAACTGTTTTTT. Translated: CATQIGDNEKLFF.

There are many counts of this clone. This chain uses TRBV30 with TRBJ1-1, with D unresolved. Per germline, CDR1 GTSNPN and CDR2 SVGIG (reference sequence). V shed 0 bases and J shed 6 bases, with 8 bases lying between them. This CDR3 region has 12 residues. The CDR3 DNA is TGTGCCTGGAGTGTCCGGGTCGCTGAAGCTTTCTTT. Its translation: CAWSVRVAEAFF.

V gene TRBV9 combines with J gene TRBJ1-4; 8 bases are shared with TRBD1. This CDR3 spans 15 amino acids. V shed 0 bases and J 8 bases; nucleotides not matched to a gene: 6. The germline gives CDR1 SGDLS, CDR2 YYNGEE. The CDR3 bases are TGTGCCAGCAGCGTAGACGGGCAGGGGGCGGAAAAACTGTTTTTT. Encoded protein: CASSVDGQGAEKLFF.

The genes are TRBV19 and TRBJ1-5; 7 bases match TRBD1. Germline V gives CDR1 LNHDA, CDR2 SQIVND (reference sequence). The CDR3 has 17 residues. The V gene end was trimmed by 7 bases and the J gene end by 1 base; junction bases not matched to a gene: 13. CDR3 in amino acids: CASNHFPRGPSNQPQHF. The CDR3 region has the DNA TGTGCCAGTAATCACTTCCCAAGGGGGCCGAGCAATCAGCCCCAGCATTTT.

This clone has only one observation. The V call is TRBV7-8, the J call TRBJ1-1, with D unresolved. Germline assignment: CDR1 SGHVS and CDR2 FQNEAQ. V was clipped by 1 base and J by 4 bases, with 7 bases between them. CDR3 length: 13 amino acids. CDR3 DNA sequence: TGTGCCAGCAGCTTAGATCGGTCCACTGAAGCTTTCTTT. Its translation is CASSLDRSTEAFF.

V usage is TRBV6-2 or TRBV6-3 and J usage is TRBJ1-4; 9 nucleotides align to TRBD1. The CDR3 has 15 residues. The germline V gene encodes CDR1 MNHEY and CDR2 SVGEGT. V lost 0 bases, J lost 7 bases, and 3 bases stayed unmatched. The CDR3 is CASSYSTGGREKLFF. In DNA form, the CDR3 reads TGTGCCAGCAGTTACTCGACAGGGGGACGTGAAAAACTGTTTTTT.

The chain recombines TRBV4-1 with TRBJ1-5; D is unresolved. Trimming stripped 0 bases from V and 11 bases from J, with 17 bases between. The CDR3 spans 15 residues. The germline gives CDR1 MGHRA, CDR2 YSYEKL. The DNA for the CDR3 is TGCGCCAGCAGCCAAGATGGGCGGGGTGATCGGGCCCAGCATTTT. Translating gives CASSQDGRGDRAQHF.

The rearrangement links TRBV9 to TRBJ1-2; D is unresolved. The CDR3 has 14 amino acids. Between the trimmed V and J ends, which lost 0 bases and 7 bases, there was a span of 13 bases. Germline values: CDR1 SGDLS, CDR2 YYNGEE. CDR3 loop: CASSVGVASPGYTF. CDR3 nucleotide sequence: TGTGCCAGCAGCGTAGGTGTAGCCTCCCCTGGCTACACCTTC.

This chain joins TRBV5-4 and TRBJ1-1; the D gene is possibly TRBD1 (5 bases). CDR1 is SGHNT and CDR2 is YYREEE in the germline V gene (reference sequence). The V end was cut by 2 bases, the J end by 0 bases, with 11 bases between. This CDR3 region has 15 residues. The CDR3 DNA reads TGTGCCAGCAGCTTTGCTCAGGGCTTGAACACTGAAGCTTTCTTT. Its protein is CASSFAQGLNTEAFF.

The rearrangement links TRBV10-3 to TRBJ1-1, with 9 bases fitting TRBD1. The junction had 6 bases not matched to a gene; V was cut back by 2 bases and J by 5 bases. This CDR3 is 15 amino acids long. CDR1 ENHRY and CDR2 SYGVKD come from the germline V gene. CDR3 sequence: CAISEHPGQGTEAFF. CDR3 coding DNA: TGTGCCATCAGTGAGCATCCGGGACAGGGTACTGAAGCTTTCTTT.

The DNA of the CDR3 is TGTGCCAGCCAAAGATCGGGACAGGTCTACGAGCAGTACTTC. Its translation: CASQRSGQVYEQYF. This chain links TRBV6-5 with TRBJ2-7; 8 bases align to TRBD1. Per germline, CDR1 MNHEY and CDR2 SVGAGI. V was pared by 8 bases and J by 3 bases, with 9 bases of the junction left unmatched. The CDR3 extends over 14 amino acids.

The genes are TRBV5-6 and TRBJ2-3; 10 bases are shared with TRBD1. Unmatched junction bases numbered 10, after V lost 4 bases and J lost 5 bases. CDR1 and CDR2 (germline): SGHDT, YYEEEE. CDR3 length: 16 amino acids. The CDR3 here is CASSPLTGGLLDTQYF. CDR3 DNA sequence: TGTGCCAGCAGCCCACTGACAGGGGGCCTACTAGATACGCAGTATTTT.

The genes are TRBV29-1 and TRBJ2-2; D perhaps matches TRBD1 (6 bases). The CDR3 is 14 residues long. Germline V gives CDR1 SQVTM, CDR2 ANQGSEA. V lost 3 bases and J 1 base, leaving 9 bases between the germline ends. The CDR3 loop reads CSVELDRNTGELFF. The DNA for the CDR3 is TGCAGCGTTGAGCTGGACAGGAACACCGGGGAGCTGTTTTTT.

This clone appeared many times. The chain joins TRBV5-6 to TRBJ2-3; 8 positions agree with TRBD2. Trimming took 4 bases from V and 6 from J; bases not matched to a gene: 10. Germline loops: CDR1 SGHDT, CDR2 YYEEEE. The CDR3 consists of 15 residues. CDR3 in DNA: TGTGCCAGCAGCCTCGATCGGACTAGCCCGGATACGCAGTATTTT. This codes for CASSLDRTSPDTQYF.

The chain recombines TRBV30 with TRBJ1-2, with a weak D call TRBD1 (6 bases). This CDR3 contains 13 residues. V was trimmed by 2 bases and J by 6 bases, leaving 13 bases between them. Germline V gene lookup returns CDR1 GTSNPN and CDR2 SVGIG (reference sequence). The CDR3 coding sequence is TGTGCCTGGAGTAAGGGACAACTTCATGGCTACACCTTC. It specifies CAWSKGQLHGYTF.

V is TRBV24-1 and J is TRBJ2-7, with D tentatively TRBD1 (8 bases). The CDR3 spans 13 residues. From germline, CDR1 is KGHDR and CDR2 SFDVKD. V was trimmed by 9 bases and J by 4 bases, leaving 15 bases between them. CDR3 region: CATSTGGGYEQYF. The CDR3 DNA is TGTGCCACCTCAACAGGGGGGGGGTACGAGCAGTACTTC.

The rearrangement links TRBV7-9 to TRBJ1-1; D is undetermined. The CDR3 covers 10 residues. CDR1 and CDR2 from the germline V gene are SEHNR and FQNEAQ (reference sequence). The V gene lost 3 bases and the J gene lost 10 bases, with 6 bases spanning the gap. This CDR3 reads CASSLKAAFF. CDR3 in DNA: TGTGCCAGCAGCTTGAAAGCAGCTTTCTTT.

This clone was counted at least ten times. The rearrangement joins TRBV30 to TRBJ1-2, with 11 bases aligning to TRBD1. Germline V lookup: CDR1 GTSNPN, CDR2 SVGIG (reference sequence). Trimming removed 6 bases from V and 8 bases from J; junction bases left unmatched: 11. The CDR3 covers 14 residues. The DNA of the CDR3 is TGTGCCTGTAACAGGACAGGGGGCGCAAGGGGCTACACCTTC. Protein sequence: CACNRTGGARGYTF.

The rearrangement uses TRBV3-1 (or the pseudogene TRBV3-2) and TRBJ2-1, with TRBD2 identical over 12 bases. Per the germline V gene, CDR1 is LGHDT and CDR2 is YNNKEL (reference sequence). The V segment lost 3 bases and the J segment 9 bases; nucleotides outside the gene matches: 9. There are 16 residues in the CDR3. CDR3 amino acids: CASSHPSGGALGEQFF. The DNA for the CDR3 is TGTGCCAGCAGCCACCCTAGCGGGGGGGCCTTAGGTGAGCAGTTCTTC.

Details on this clone: At one of its ends the junction is not consistent with the germline gene, which may arise from a read error. This sequence joins TRBV29-1 and TRBJ1-1, with D perhaps matching TRBD1 (5 bases). The CDR3 consists of 14 residues. Germline assignment: CDR1 SQVTM and CDR2 ANQGSEA. CDR3 in DNA: TGTAGTACCGGGCCCAGGGAGGGTCGGGGTGAAGCTTTCTTT. Protein product: CSTGPREGRGEAFF.

This clone was found once. Here the CDR3 reads CASSPNRGDAGYEQFF. For the CDR3, the DNA is TGTGCCAGCAGCCCGAACAGGGGGGACGCTGGCTATGAGCAGTTCTTC. The chain has TRBV7-6 and TRBJ2-1, with TRBD1 identical over 8 bases. CDR3 length: 16 amino acids. Germline V lookup: CDR1 SGHVS, CDR2 FNYEAQ. Germline trimming cut 5 bases from V and 8 bases from J; bases unmatched to any gene: 14. Combining the CDR3 with reference TRBV7-6 and TRBJ2-1 gives the whole variable domain GAGVSQSPRYKVTKRGQDVALRCDPISGHVSLYWYRQALGQGPEFLTYFNYEAQQDKSGLPNDRFSAERPEGSISTLTIQRTEQRDSAMYRCASSPNRGDAGYEQFFGPGTRLTVL.

V is TRBV5-4 and J is TRBJ2-5; D may be TRBD2 (7 bases). This CDR3 contains 14 residues. Germline lookup yields CDR1 SGHNT and CDR2 YYREEE (reference sequence). With 2 bases removed from V and 4 bases from J, the gap between germline ends came to 12 bases. CDR3 sequence (DNA): TGTGCCAGCAGCTTAGAGGGGGGGCGAGAGACCCAGTACTTC. As protein: CASSLEGGRETQYF. Full variable domain (missing parts from reference TRBV5-4 and TRBJ2-5): ETGVTQSPTHLIKTRGQQVTLRCSSQSGHNTVSWYQQALGQGPQFIFQYYREEENGRGNFPPRFSGLQFPNYSSELNVNALELDDSALYLCASSLEGGRETQYFGPGTRLLVL.

The rearrangement uses TRBV18 and TRBJ2-7; 7 bases map to TRBD2. The CDR3 is made up of 14 amino acids. Trimming at V came to 3 bases and at J to 2 bases, leaving 4 bases not matched to a gene. Germline-derived CDR1 and CDR2 are KGHSH and LQKENI. This CDR3 reads CASSPQRGTYEQYF. The CDR3 DNA is TGTGCCAGCTCACCCCAGCGGGGTACCTACGAGCAGTACTTC.

This clone was recorded a few times. The gene calls are TRBV12-3 or TRBV12-4 and TRBJ1-2; possible D gene TRBD1, 5 bases. The CDR3 is 12 residues long. V lost 3 bases to trimming and J lost 8 bases, with 10 bases between them. The CDR3: CASSFRGYGYTF. The CDR3 region has the DNA TGTGCCAGCAGTTTTCGGGGGTACGGCTACACCTTC.

This clone was counted between two and nine times. This chain joins TRBV7-2 and TRBJ1-2, with TRBD1 identical over 7 bases. Germline trimming cut 2 bases from V and 7 bases from J; bases unmatched to any gene: 7. This CDR3 contains 14 residues. Per the germline V gene, CDR1 is SGHTA and CDR2 is FQGNSA. CDR3 bases: TGTGCCAGCAGCTTAAAAGGGGGCGCAGGTGGCTACACCTTC. Amino acid sequence: CASSLKGGAGGYTF.